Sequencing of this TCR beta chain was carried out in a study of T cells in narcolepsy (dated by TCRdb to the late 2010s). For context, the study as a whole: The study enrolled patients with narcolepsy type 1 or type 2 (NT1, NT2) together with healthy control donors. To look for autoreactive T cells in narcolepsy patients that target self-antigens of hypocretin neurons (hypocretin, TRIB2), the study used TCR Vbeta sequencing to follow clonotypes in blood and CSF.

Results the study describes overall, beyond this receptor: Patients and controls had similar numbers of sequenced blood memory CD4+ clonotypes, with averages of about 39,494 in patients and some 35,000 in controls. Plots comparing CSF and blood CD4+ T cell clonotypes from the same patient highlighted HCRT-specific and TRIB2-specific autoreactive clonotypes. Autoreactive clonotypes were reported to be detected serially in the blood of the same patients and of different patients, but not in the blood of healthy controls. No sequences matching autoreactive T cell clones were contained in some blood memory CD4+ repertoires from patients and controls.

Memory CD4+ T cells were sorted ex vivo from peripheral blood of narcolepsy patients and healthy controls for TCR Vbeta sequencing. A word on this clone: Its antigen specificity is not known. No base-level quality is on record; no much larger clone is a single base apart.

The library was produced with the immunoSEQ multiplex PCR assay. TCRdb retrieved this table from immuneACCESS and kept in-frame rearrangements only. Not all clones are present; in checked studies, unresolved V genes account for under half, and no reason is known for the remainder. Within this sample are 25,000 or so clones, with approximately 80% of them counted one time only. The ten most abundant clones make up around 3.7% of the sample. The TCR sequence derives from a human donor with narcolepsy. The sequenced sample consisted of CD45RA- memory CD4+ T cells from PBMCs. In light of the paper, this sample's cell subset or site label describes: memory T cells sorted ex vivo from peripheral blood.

The CDR3 has the sequence CSVGGGWSETQYF. The DNA sequence reads TGCAGCGTCGGGGGGGGGTGGTCAGAGACCCAGTACTTC. The rearrangement joined TRBV29-1 to TRBJ2-5; a stretch of 8 junction bases matches TRBD2. The germline V gene encodes CDR1 SQVTM and CDR2 ANQGSEA. Compared with germline, V lacks 6 bases and J lacks 4 bases; bases without a gene match: 7. The CDR3 sequence holds 13 residues, the cysteine and phenylalanine included. Left in the record is the CDR3 DNA by itself, 39 bases read in frame from the first base.